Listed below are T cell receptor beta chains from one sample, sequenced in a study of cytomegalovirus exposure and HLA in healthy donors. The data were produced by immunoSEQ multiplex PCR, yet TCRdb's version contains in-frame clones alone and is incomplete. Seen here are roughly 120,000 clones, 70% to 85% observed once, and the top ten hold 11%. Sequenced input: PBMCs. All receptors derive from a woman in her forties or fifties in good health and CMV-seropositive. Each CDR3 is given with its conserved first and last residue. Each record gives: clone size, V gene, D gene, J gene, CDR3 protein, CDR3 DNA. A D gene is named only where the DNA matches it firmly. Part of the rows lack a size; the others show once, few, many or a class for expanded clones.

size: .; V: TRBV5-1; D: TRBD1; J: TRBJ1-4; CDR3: CASSFGQGAEKLFF; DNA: TGCGCCAGCAGCTTCGGACAGGGGGCTGAAAAACTGTTTTTT
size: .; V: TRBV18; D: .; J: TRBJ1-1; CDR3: CASSGNGPPLRGAEAFF; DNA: TGTGCCAGCTCAGGTAACGGGCCCCCTTTGCGCGGGGCTGAAGCTTTCTTT
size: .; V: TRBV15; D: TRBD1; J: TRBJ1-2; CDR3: CATSTRDSARANYGYTF; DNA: TGTGCCACCAGCACCCGGGACAGCGCGCGGGCTAACTATGGCTACACCTTC
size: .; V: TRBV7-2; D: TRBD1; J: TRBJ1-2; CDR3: CASSLVGQLGYTF; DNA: TGTGCCAGCAGCTTAGTGGGACAGCTTGGCTACACCTTC
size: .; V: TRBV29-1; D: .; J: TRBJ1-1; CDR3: CSVESLSEAFF; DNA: TGCAGCGTTGAATCCCTCTCTGAAGCTTTCTTT
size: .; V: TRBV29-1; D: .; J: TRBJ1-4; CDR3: CSVGHAGTSTNEKLFF; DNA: TGCAGCGTTGGACACGCAGGCACTTCAACTAATGAAAAACTGTTTTTT
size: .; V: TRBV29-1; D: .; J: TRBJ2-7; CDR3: CSVEGDKTNGQYF; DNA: TGCAGCGTTGAAGGGGACAAAACCAACGGGCAGTACTTC
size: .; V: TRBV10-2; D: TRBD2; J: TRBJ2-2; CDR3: CASMTSGRTGELFF; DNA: TGCGCCAGCATGACTAGCGGGAGAACCGGGGAGCTGTTTTTT
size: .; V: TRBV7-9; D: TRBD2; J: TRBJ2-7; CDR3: CASNPVGSGPSYEQYF; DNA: TGTGCCAGCAACCCCGTTGGTAGCGGGCCCTCCTACGAGCAGTACTTC
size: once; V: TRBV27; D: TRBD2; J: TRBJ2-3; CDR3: CALNVGGGAVRTQYF; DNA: TGTGCCCTGAACGTGGGCGGGGGGGCGGTCAGGACGCAGTATTTT
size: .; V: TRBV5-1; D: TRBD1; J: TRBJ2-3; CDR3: CASSLTTGGPTDTQYF; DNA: TGCGCCAGCAGCTTGACTACAGGGGGACCCACAGATACGCAGTATTTT
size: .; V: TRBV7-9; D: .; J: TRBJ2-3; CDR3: CASSPQGRGVDTQYF; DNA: TGTGCCAGCAGCCCGCAGGGCAGGGGGGTAGATACGCAGTATTTT
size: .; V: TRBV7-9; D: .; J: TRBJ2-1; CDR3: CASLRYNEQFF; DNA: TGTGCCAGCCTCAGGTACAATGAGCAGTTCTTC
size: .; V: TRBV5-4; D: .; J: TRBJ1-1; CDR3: CASNSGTRTEAFF; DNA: TGTGCCAGCAATTCGGGTACTCGCACTGAAGCTTTCTTT
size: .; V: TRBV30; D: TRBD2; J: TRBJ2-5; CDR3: CAWSVEGLYQETQYF; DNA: TGTGCCTGGAGTGTAGAGGGACTATACCAAGAGACCCAGTACTTC
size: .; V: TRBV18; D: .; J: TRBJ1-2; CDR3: CASSLSRDPDHAGGYTF; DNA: TGTGCCAGCTCGCTATCCAGGGATCCCGACCATGCGGGGGGCTACACCTTC
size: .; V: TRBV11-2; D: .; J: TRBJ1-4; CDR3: CASSETKDTLGGEKLFF; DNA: TGTGCCAGCAGCGAAACAAAAGACACCCTCGGGGGGGAAAAACTGTTTTTT
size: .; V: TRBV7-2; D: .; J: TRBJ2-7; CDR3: CASSSGLGEQYF; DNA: TGTGCCAGCAGCTCGGGTCTCGGGGAGCAGTACTTC
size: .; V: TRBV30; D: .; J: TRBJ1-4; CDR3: CAWSFDSANEKLFF; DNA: TGTGCCTGGAGTTTTGACAGCGCAAATGAAAAACTGTTTTTT
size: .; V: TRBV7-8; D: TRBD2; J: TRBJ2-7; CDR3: CASSLGRLAGLEQYF; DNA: TGTGCCAGCAGCTTAGGGCGTCTAGCGGGTTTGGAGCAGTACTTC